The T cell receptor (beta chain) under discussion was sequenced for a study of cytomegalovirus exposure and HLA in healthy donors. Study at large: There were about 85 million unique TCRs (from HLA-typed donors) in an early data release.

CDR1 is SGHRS, CDR2 YFSETQ, per germline. V trimming: 0 bases; J trimming: 6 bases; junction bases outside the gene matches: 9. The CDR3 length is 19 residues. Researchers ran the PCR with 60 Vbeta and 13 Jbeta primers. TCRdb's copy holds only in-frame clones and misses some; the assay was immunoSEQ multiplex PCR. This sample's clone table lists under 70,000 clones. The specimen sequenced was PBMCs. The origin of this receptor is a woman between 25 and 40 years old in good health and CMV-seropositive. J is TRBJ2-1 and V is TRBV5-1; TRBD2 agrees at 16 bases. The CDR3 DNA sequence: TGCGCCAGCAGCTTGGAGGGACTAGCGGGAGGGCTTGTGGGCAATGAGCAGTTCTTC. Encoded protein: CASSLEGLAGGLVGNEQFF.